Shown below are 9 T cell receptor beta chains from a single sample sequenced in a study of T cells in localized non-small cell lung cancer. The protocol was immunoSEQ multiplex PCR, while the TCRdb copy is restricted to in-frame clones and leaves out a portion. The repertoire holds about 79,000 clones, 80% to 90% seen once, with roughly 14% in the top ten. The sequencing here drew on peripheral blood, taken before any cancer treatment. These receptors originate from a female donor over 55 with stage I lung adenocarcinoma.

This clone was counted a few times. The genes are TRBV9 and TRBJ1-1, with 8 bases aligning to TRBD1. Unmatched junction bases numbered 7, after V lost 4 bases and J lost 5 bases. Looked up from germline, CDR1 is SGDLS and CDR2 is YYNGEE. The CDR3 is 14 amino acids. This CDR3 reads CASSTQGAQTEAFF. The CDR3 DNA follows: TGTGCCAGCAGCACCCAGGGGGCTCAGACTGAAGCTTTCTTT.

This chain joins TRBV5-6 and TRBJ2-3; D may correspond to TRBD1 or TRBD2 (5 bases each). V shed 1 base and J shed 5 bases, with 14 bases lying between them. The CDR3 length is 15 residues. Germline values: CDR1 SGHDT, CDR2 YYEEEE. CDR3 sequence reads: CASSLRGARGDTQYF. The CDR3 nucleotides read TGTGCCAGCAGCTTGAGAGGGGCTCGGGGAGATACGCAGTATTTT.

This clone was recorded once. The chain employs TRBV6-1 and TRBJ1-2; D ambiguous. The V end lost 3 bases, the J end lost 4 bases, and 15 bases lay between the germline ends. Germline CDR1 MNHNS, CDR2 SASEGT. The CDR3 is 15 residues long. CDR3 in amino acids: CASSDQASPIYGYTF. CDR3 nucleotides: TGTGCCAGCAGTGATCAGGCCAGCCCAATCTATGGCTACACCTTC.

The V call is TRBV5-6, the J call TRBJ1-2; 12 bases align to TRBD1. J lost 8 bases, V lost 4 bases, and 9 bases had no gene match. The CDR3 runs to 15 residues. The germline V gene encodes CDR1 SGHDT and CDR2 YYEEEE. CDR3 DNA: TGTGCCAGCAGCGCCGGGACAGGGGGCGCCGGGGGCTACACCTTC. It codes for CASSAGTGGAGGYTF.

This rearrangement joins TRBV6-5 to TRBJ1-2; D uncertain. V shed 7 bases and J shed 8 bases, with 17 bases lying between them. The CDR3 loop spans 13 amino acids. Germline assignment: CDR1 MNHEY and CDR2 SVGAGI. CDR3 region: CASTADGTRGYTF. The CDR3 DNA sequence: TGTGCCAGCACCGCCGACGGCACTAGGGGCTACACCTTC.

In DNA form, the CDR3 reads TGTGCCAGCAGTCAAAGGGCAGGGTTTGCCTACAATGAGCAGTTCTTC. Its protein is CASSQRAGFAYNEQFF. The gene calls are TRBV2 and TRBJ2-1, with a tentative D call TRBD1 (5 bases). The CDR3 totals 16 residues. V was shortened by 5 bases and J by 2 bases, with 16 bases between the two germline ends. The germline CDR1 and CDR2 sequences are SNHLY and FYNNEI.

The CDR3 DNA reads TGTGCCAGCAGAACCACCCGGACTAGCGGAAAAAACACCGGGGAGCTGTTTTTT. Translated: CASRTTRTSGKNTGELFF. V and J are TRBV7-2 and TRBJ2-2; 10 positions match TRBD2. Losses at the gene ends were 6 bases for V and 2 bases for J; bases not matched to a gene: 12. There are 18 residues in the CDR3. Germline V CDR1 and CDR2: SGHTA, FQGNSA.

CDR3: CASSFYPGSFTEAFF. The CDR3 DNA is TGTGCCAGCAGCTTTTACCCAGGGTCGTTCACTGAAGCTTTCTTT. The chain employs TRBV5-6 and TRBJ1-1, with TRBD1 as a possible D gene (5 bases). The CDR3 has 15 residues. Germline loops: CDR1 SGHDT, CDR2 YYEEEE. The V gene lost 2 bases and the J gene lost 4 bases, with 15 bases spanning the gap.

The rearrangement uses TRBV2 and TRBJ1-5, with D unclear. V lost 0 bases and J 5 bases, leaving 8 bases between the germline ends. The germline V gene has CDR1 SNHLY and CDR2 FYNNEI. This CDR3 contains 14 residues. CDR3 loop: CASSEALRDQPQHF. In nucleotides, the CDR3 is TGTGCCAGCAGTGAAGCGCTTCGTGATCAGCCCCAGCATTTT.